This T cell receptor (beta chain) was obtained from a study of cytomegalovirus exposure and HLA in healthy donors. General study points: Sequencing depth across donors, presence/absence analyses assumed, was roughly uniform. Cytomegalovirus-associated TCR beta chains were listed, numbering 150 to 200. HLA alleles were associated with 15,000 to 20,000 TCR beta sequences in a later analysis at 0.05 false discovery rate. Rare sequences made up most TCRs, while some public TCRs were found in many donors.

In regard to this clone: Its antigen is not identified.

The PCR contained 60 Vbeta and 13 Jbeta primers. Using immunoSEQ multiplex PCR, the repertoire was profiled, and TCRdb retains in-frame clones only, with some absent. This sample has around 88,000 clones, with roughly 70% found just once. CDR3 length equals 13 residues. Looked up from germline, CDR1 is SGHNT and CDR2 is YYREEE (reference sequence). V was trimmed by 6 bases and J by 1 base, leaving 11 bases between them. The genes are TRBV5-4 and TRBJ2-7, with unresolved D. Source material: PBMCs. The origin of this receptor is a male donor in good health and CMV-seronegative. The CDR3: CASTKQASYEQYF. The CDR3 DNA reads as TGTGCCAGCACCAAGCAGGCGTCCTACGAGCAGTACTTC.